A selection of T cell receptor beta chains follows, all from one sample in a study of T cells in localized non-small cell lung cancer. Clones were read by immunoSEQ multiplex PCR, and TCRdb kept only the in-frame ones, dropping some. The repertoire holds 25,000 to 35,000 clones, with roughly 90% as singletons. Sequencing used peripheral blood, obtained before any cancer treatment. These receptors were collected from a female donor aged 60 or older with stage I lung adenocarcinoma. Both conserved end residues are part of each CDR3. Each record gives: clone size, J gene, V gene, D gene, CDR3 protein, CDR3 DNA. A D gene is named only where the DNA matches it firmly. The size entry is marked missing in some rows and otherwise reads once, few, many or a size class.

NA | TRBJ1-1 | TRBV7-9 | NA | CASSLASGNTEAFF | TGTGCCAGCAGCTTAGCAAGCGGAAACACTGAAGCTTTCTTT
NA | TRBJ1-2 | TRBV19 | TRBD1 | CASRSRQGYYGYTF | TGTGCCAGTAGGAGTCGACAGGGATATTATGGCTACACCTTC
NA | TRBJ1-1 | TRBV19 | TRBD1 | CASSIGLTGVTEAFF | TGTGCCAGTAGTATAGGCCTGACAGGGGTCACTGAAGCTTTCTTT
NA | TRBJ1-4 | TRBV7-9 | TRBD1 | CASSSGQGTATNEKLFF | TGTGCCAGCAGCTCCGGACAGGGGACTGCAACTAATGAAAAACTGTTTTTT
NA | TRBJ2-1 | TRBV5-5 | TRBD1 | CASSWDRVPNEQFF | TGTGCCAGCAGCTGGGACAGGGTGCCCAATGAGCAGTTCTTC
NA | TRBJ2-1 | TRBV6-1 | NA | CASSEMGSSYNEQFF | TGTGCCAGCAGTGAAATGGGGAGCTCCTACAATGAGCAGTTCTTC
NA | TRBJ2-5 | TRBV5-1 | TRBD2 | CASSPNAGGEETQYF | TGCGCCAGCAGCCCGAACGCGGGGGGAGAGGAGACCCAGTACTTC
NA | TRBJ1-2 | TRBV6-5 | NA | CASSYSQGGYTF | TGTGCCAGCAGTTACTCCCAGGGGGGCTACACCTTC
NA | TRBJ2-2 | TRBV5-8 | NA | CASSRARGTGELFF | TGTGCCAGCAGCCGGGCCAGGGGAACCGGGGAGCTGTTTTTT
NA | TRBJ2-7 | TRBV19 | NA | CASSTSRAGEQYF | TGTGCCAGTAGTACAAGCAGGGCTGGCGAGCAGTACTTC
NA | TRBJ1-1 | TRBV6-1 | NA | CASSEPVGNTEAFF | TGTGCCAGCAGTGAACCGGTCGGAAACACTGAAGCTTTCTTT
NA | TRBJ1-3 | TRBV7-2 | NA | CASSQSQGNTIYF | TGTGCCAGCAGCCAATCACAGGGAAACACCATATATTTT
once | TRBJ1-6 | TRBV5-5 | NA | CASSLGVTAPRALHF | TGTGCCAGCAGCTTGGGGGTGACAGCGCCTCGGGCCCTCCACTTT
NA | TRBJ2-3 | TRBV7-2 | NA | CASSTGWGDTQYF | TGTGCCAGCAGCACCGGGTGGGGAGATACGCAGTATTTT
NA | TRBJ2-1 | TRBV7-6 | TRBD2 | CASSLFRELAGEYNEQFF | TGTGCCAGCAGCTTATTCAGGGAACTAGCGGGAGAGTACAATGAGCAGTTCTTC
NA | TRBJ1-1 | TRBV6-5 | NA | CASSPPMGSNTEAFF | TGTGCCAGCAGCCCCCCCATGGGGTCGAACACTGAAGCTTTCTTT
NA | TRBJ1-3 | TRBV28 | NA | CASSPPTTSGNTIYF | TGTGCCAGCAGTCCCCCGACAACTTCTGGAAACACCATATATTTT
NA | TRBJ1-1 | TRBV19 | TRBD1 | CASQRTGTNTEAFF | TGTGCCAGCCAACGGACAGGTACTAACACTGAAGCTTTCTTT
NA | TRBJ2-7 | TRBV6-1 | NA | CASSEGGKAYEQYF | TGTGCCAGCAGTGAAGGAGGGAAAGCCTACGAGCAGTACTTC
NA | TRBJ1-4 | TRBV28 | NA | CASSFMGNSLKLFF | TGTGCCAGCAGTTTTATGGGGAACTCATTGAAACTGTTTTTT
NA | TRBJ1-2 | TRBV5-5 | TRBD1 | CASSLGQGSDGYTF | TGTGCCAGCAGCTTGGGACAGGGGAGCGATGGCTACACCTTC
NA | TRBJ2-2 | TRBV6-4 | NA | CASSPATNTGELFF | TGTGCCAGCAGTCCGGCAACGAACACCGGGGAGCTGTTTTTT
NA | TRBJ1-2 | TRBV27 | NA | CASSLGFPVPEDGYTF | TGTGCCAGCAGTTTAGGTTTTCCGGTCCCGGAGGATGGCTACACCTTC